The 25 T cell receptor beta chains listed next were all sequenced from one sample in a study of OX40 agonist ivuxolimab in advanced cancers. Profiled with immunoSEQ multiplex PCR; TCRdb holds only in-frame clones, not every one. The sample lists nearly 80,000 clones, about four fifths seen once, with over 0.4% in the top ten. This specimen consisted of CD4+ or CD8+ T cells sorted from blood, obtained in a trial of the OX40 agonist ivuxolimab. These receptors were collected from an adult with an advanced solid tumor such as melanoma, head and neck, liver or kidney cancer.

The genes are TRBV5-1 and TRBJ2-2; the match to TRBD2 covers 7 bases. Trimming cost V 4 bases and J 1 base; bases outside gene matches: 4. The CDR3 totals 15 residues. Germline V gene lookup returns CDR1 SGHRS and CDR2 YFSETQ. The CDR3 loop is CASSLGGGNTGELFF. In DNA, the CDR3 is TGCGCCAGCAGCCTAGGCGGGGGGAACACCGGGGAGCTGTTTTTT.

The rearrangement uses TRBV2 and TRBJ2-3; D is perhaps TRBD2 (5 bases). V lost 6 bases and J lost 3, with 13 bases in between. CDR1 SNHLY and CDR2 FYNNEI come from the germline V gene. The CDR3 length is 14 residues. Here the CDR3 DNA reads TGTGCCAGCAGACAGACAACGGGGACAGATACGCAGTATTTT. Translating gives CASRQTTGTDTQYF.

J is TRBJ2-7 and V is TRBV2, with 8 bases that match TRBD2. Germline CDR1 SNHLY, CDR2 FYNNEI. The CDR3 consists of 13 residues. V lost 6 bases, J lost 1 base, and 2 bases stayed unmatched. The CDR3 DNA reads TGTGCCAGCAGACTAGCGGCTTCCTACGAGCAGTACGTC. Its translation is CASRLAASYEQYV.

The chain links TRBV27 to TRBJ2-3; 9 bases align to TRBD2. The junction had 5 bases not matched to a gene; V was cut back by 6 bases and J by 1 base. The CDR3 spans 15 residues. Germline loops: CDR1 MNHEY, CDR2 SMNVEV (reference sequence). As DNA, the CDR3 is TGTGCCAGCAGGGGGGTAGCGGGGGGCACAGATACGCAGTATTTT. Translated: CASRGVAGGTDTQYF.

The V and J genes are TRBV5-4 and TRBJ1-3, with D possibly TRBD1 on 6 matching bases. CDR1 and CDR2 from the germline V gene are SGHNT and YYREEE (reference sequence). The V end lost 2 bases, the J end lost 3 bases, and 9 bases lay between the germline ends. This CDR3 has 14 residues. CDR3 amino acids: CASSFGRGGNTIYF. The CDR3 nucleotides read TGTGCCAGCAGCTTCGGCAGGGGTGGAAACACCATATATTTT.

This rearrangement joins TRBV4-3 to TRBJ2-2; possible D gene TRBD2, 5 bases. CDR3 length: 18 residues. CDR1 is LGHNA and CDR2 is YSLEER in the germline V gene. V was clipped by 0 bases and J by 3 bases, with 17 bases between them. In DNA form, the CDR3 reads TGCGCCAGCAGCCAAGATTCGGGCAGTCGGGATGACACCGGGGAGCTGTTTTTT. It encodes CASSQDSGSRDDTGELFF.

V usage is TRBV6-5 and J usage is TRBJ1-1; possible D gene TRBD1, 5 bases. V was pared by 2 bases and J by 4 bases, with 14 bases between. The germline CDR1 and CDR2 sequences are MNHEY and SVGAGI. This CDR3 has 15 residues. This CDR3 reads CASSYTTLRGTEAFF. The CDR3 nucleotides read TGTGCCAGCAGTTACACGACCCTGAGGGGCACTGAAGCTTTCTTT.

This chain links TRBV9 with TRBJ2-1; the match to TRBD1 covers 7 bases. The CDR3 is 16 residues long. V lost 0 bases, J lost 2 bases, and 5 bases stayed unmatched. Per germline, CDR1 SGDLS and CDR2 YYNGEE. CDR3 nucleotides: TGTGCCAGCAGCGTAGAGGGCAGGGGGACCTACAATGAGCAGTTCTTC. It encodes CASSVEGRGTYNEQFF. Full variable domain (outside the CDR3, taken from reference TRBV9 and TRBJ2-1): DSGVTQTPKHLITATGQRVTLRCSPRSGDLSVYWYQQSLDQGLQFLIQYYNGEERAKGNILERFSAQQFPDLHSELNLSSLELGDSALYFCASSVEGRGTYNEQFFGPGTRLTVL.

This chain joins TRBV7-9 and TRBJ2-4, with 9 bases aligning to TRBD1. Per the germline V gene, CDR1 is SEHNR and CDR2 is FQNEAQ (reference sequence). V shed 1 base, J shed 7 bases, and the junction held 5 bases outside the gene matches. The CDR3 is 15 amino acids. CDR3 sequence: CASSLGTGEYNIQYF. The CDR3 coding sequence is TGTGCCAGCAGCTTAGGGACAGGGGAGTACAACATTCAGTACTTC. Full variable domain (rest looked up from reference TRBV7-9 and TRBJ2-4): DTGVSQNPRHKITKRGQNVTFRCDPISEHNRLYWYRQTLGQGPEFLTYFQNEAQLEKSRLLSDRFSAERPKGSFSTLEIQRTEQGDSAMYLCASSLGTGEYNIQYFGAGTRLSVL.

The gene calls are TRBV29-1 and TRBJ2-5, with D perhaps being TRBD1 or TRBD2 (6 bases each). The CDR3 spans 15 residues. Germline CDR1 reads SQVTM; CDR2 reads ANQGSEA. V was trimmed by 7 bases and J by 4 bases, leaving 22 bases between them. The CDR3: CSASPGAVSGETQYF. For the CDR3, the DNA is TGCAGCGCCAGCCCGGGGGCTGTTTCTGGAGAGACCCAGTACTTC.

J is TRBJ1-1 and V is TRBV7-2; D not resolved. The V and J ends lost 5 bases and 0 bases respectively, with 13 bases between them. The CDR3 length is 15 residues. CDR1 and CDR2 from the germline V gene are SGHTA and FQGNSA. The DNA of the CDR3 is TGTGCCAGCAGCCCCGGTCCGACCATGAACACTGAAGCTTTCTTT. Protein: CASSPGPTMNTEAFF.

The chain uses TRBV15 and TRBJ2-3, with D unclear. The CDR3 consists of 15 residues. Germline V lookup: CDR1 LNHNV, CDR2 YYDKDF (reference sequence). V lost 2 bases and J lost 0, with 9 bases in between. The CDR3 DNA is TGTGCCACCAGCAGATCGGACGACAGCACAGATACGCAGTATTTT. Translated: CATSRSDDSTDTQYF.

The V and J genes are TRBV28 and TRBJ1-6; TRBD1 might be the D (5 bases). There are 15 residues in the CDR3. V gave up 7 bases and J gave up 5 bases, with 15 bases separating them. Germline CDR1 reads MDHEN; CDR2 reads SYDVKM. DNA of the CDR3: TGTGCCAGCACTCTCACCGGGACTAATAATTCACCCCTCCACTTT. Translation: CASTLTGTNNSPLHF.

This clone occurred a few times. J is TRBJ1-1 and V is TRBV14; D gene uncertain. CDR1 and CDR2 from the germline V gene are SGHDN and FVKESK. V was trimmed by 0 bases and J by 1 base, leaving 12 bases between them. The CDR3 runs to 16 residues. CDR3 loop: CASSQELGEGNTEAFF. For the CDR3, the DNA is TGTGCCAGCAGCCAAGAGCTTGGCGAGGGGAACACTGAAGCTTTCTTT.

The CDR3 nucleotides are TGTGCCAGCAGTTCCCCTCCACACGTATATGGCTACACCTTC. Translated, it gives CASSSPPHVYGYTF. This chain joins TRBV28 and TRBJ1-2; D call uncertain. Germline CDR1 MDHEN, CDR2 SYDVKM. Trimming cost V 4 bases and J 5 bases, with 14 bases left between them. The CDR3 covers 14 residues.

This clone came up a few times. J is TRBJ2-1 and V is TRBV5-1; 9 bases line up with TRBD1. The CDR3 sequence is 14 residues long. From germline, CDR1 is SGHRS and CDR2 YFSETQ. V was pared by 4 bases and J by 3 bases, with 2 bases of the junction left unmatched. CDR3 nucleotide sequence: TGCGCCAGCAGCCGGGGACAGGGCTACAATGAGCAGTTCTTC. Translation: CASSRGQGYNEQFF.

The rearrangement links TRBV2 to TRBJ2-4; no reliable D call. V shed 10 bases and J shed 2 bases, with 15 bases lying between them. The CDR3 has 14 residues. Germline CDR1 reads SNHLY; CDR2 reads FYNNEI. CDR3 coding DNA: TGTGCCACCGAAAAGCTCGCCACCAAAAACATTCAGTACTTC. It is translated as CATEKLATKNIQYF.

This clone has only one observation. The V gene is TRBV5-1, the J gene TRBJ1-2; a weak D match, TRBD1 (5 bases). The CDR3 length is 15 residues. Germline V CDR1 and CDR2: SGHRS, YFSETQ. Trimming removed 1 base from V and 0 bases from J, with 10 bases in between. The CDR3 DNA reads TGCGCCAGCAGCTTGACAGGTGGGACTAACTATGGCTACACCTTC. It codes for CASSLTGGTNYGYTF.

This chain connects TRBV10-2 to TRBJ1-5, with D maybe TRBD1 (5 bases). Looked up from germline, CDR1 is WSHSY and CDR2 is SAAADI. This CDR3 is 12 amino acids long. V dropped 4 bases and J dropped 4 bases, with 5 bases sitting between them. The CDR3 region has the DNA TGCGCCAGCAGTGGGGGGAATCAGCCCCAGCATTTT. Residues: CASSGGNQPQHF.

This chain connects TRBV5-1 to TRBJ1-2; no firm D call. This CDR3 comprises 14 residues. CDR1 is SGHRS, CDR2 YFSETQ, per germline. V was cut by 0 bases and J by 1 base, with 7 bases left in between. CDR3 sequence: CASSLVGINYGYTF. The CDR3 DNA is TGCGCCAGCAGCTTGGTGGGGATTAACTATGGCTACACCTTC.

This chain connects TRBV7-9 to TRBJ2-3; no firm D call. Between the trimmed V and J ends, which lost 6 bases and 2 bases, there was a span of 9 bases. Germline V gene sequence: CDR1 SEHNR, CDR2 FQNEAQ (reference sequence). This CDR3 region has 13 residues. CDR3 DNA: TGTGCCAGCAGTCGCCTAGACACAGATACGCAGTATTTT. Amino acid sequence: CASSRLDTDTQYF.

V gene TRBV2 combines with J gene TRBJ2-1, with D tentatively TRBD2 (6 bases). The V and J ends lost 4 bases and 9 bases respectively, with 16 bases between them. The CDR3 contains 14 residues. CDR1 is SNHLY, CDR2 FYNNEI, per germline. CDR3 in amino acids: CASSGPGGLGEQFF. CDR3 sequence (DNA): TGTGCCAGCAGTGGTCCCGGGGGTTTAGGTGAGCAGTTCTTC.

The V call is TRBV18, the J call TRBJ1-2; 8 nucleotides match TRBD1. The CDR3 sequence is 15 residues long. V dropped 3 bases and J dropped 0; count of bases not matched to a gene: 3. Germline CDR1 and CDR2: KGHSH and LQKENI. The CDR3 region is CASSPQGAANYGYTF. Written as DNA, the CDR3 is TGTGCCAGCTCACCTCAGGGGGCAGCTAACTATGGCTACACCTTC. Complete variable domain (other parts from reference TRBV18 and TRBJ1-2): NAGVMQNPRHLVRRRGQEARLRCSPMKGHSHVYWYRQLPEEGLKFMVYLQKENIIDESGMPKERFSAEFPKEGPSILRIQQVVRGDSAAYFCASSPQGAANYGYTFGSGTRLTVV.

The chain joins TRBV15 to TRBJ2-5, with D tentatively TRBD1 or TRBD2 (5 bases each). CDR1 and CDR2 from the germline V gene are LNHNV and YYDKDF (reference sequence). The CDR3 spans 13 residues. With 1 base removed from V and 9 bases from J, the gap between germline ends came to 12 bases. The CDR3 reads CATSRGDDTPQYF. In DNA, the CDR3 is TGTGCCACCAGCAGAGGGGACGATACCCCCCAGTACTTC.

The chain recombines TRBV5-6 with TRBJ2-7; no definite D call. In germline, CDR1 is SGHDT, CDR2 YYEEEE. The CDR3 length is 13 residues. The V end was cut by 2 bases, the J end by 4 bases, with 10 bases between. CDR3 coding DNA: TGTGCCAGCAGCTTCTGGGAAGGATACGAGCAGTACGTC. It is translated as CASSFWEGYEQYV.